A single sample gave rise to the 17 T cell receptor beta chains below, sequenced in a study of molecular identifiers for immune sequencing clone quantification. TCRdb passed the PCR reads through MiXCR, listing each CDR3 protein once. The sample has about 640,000 distinct CDR3 sequences; 15% to 20% are singletons. The material sequenced was naive CD8+ T cells from blood, with Jurkat cell RNA spiked in. The subset: FACS-sorted CD8+CD4-CCR7+CD45RA+ naive T cells. These receptors came from a human donor in good health. Some libraries in this study had Jurkat cell RNA spiked in.

This clonotype was recorded many times. The chain is built from TRBV5-1 and TRBJ2-3, with D possibly matching TRBD2 (5 bases). V was clipped by 3 bases and J by 3 bases, with 14 bases between them. The germline gives CDR1 SGHRS, CDR2 YFSETQ. CDR3 length equals 15 residues. CDR3: CASSSEGLGTDTQYF. CDR3 DNA: TGCGCCAGCAGCTCCGAGGGCTTGGGGACAGATACGCAGTATTTT.

This clonotype was found a few times. The V gene is TRBV14, the J gene TRBJ1-1, with D possibly being TRBD1 (6 bases). The germline V and J ends were trimmed by 3 bases and 0 bases, with 11 bases remaining between them. The germline V gene encodes CDR1 SGHDN and CDR2 FVKESK. The CDR3 is 15 residues long. The CDR3 is CASSQARDMNTEAFF. The CDR3 DNA follows: TGTGCCAGCAGCCAGGCCAGGGACATGAACACTGAAGCTTTCTTT.

This clonotype was picked up many times. The J gene is TRBJ2-7, the V gene TRBV7-9; possible D gene TRBD1, 6 bases. This CDR3 region has 12 residues. Per germline, CDR1 SEHNR and CDR2 FQNEAQ (reference sequence). V lost 5 bases to trimming and J lost 5 bases, with 10 bases between them. CDR3 DNA: TGTGCCAGCAGCACAGGGATCAACGAGCAGTACTTC. Its translation is CASSTGINEQYF.

Only a few counts were recorded for this clonotype. The V and J genes are TRBV9 and TRBJ2-2; the D gene is possibly TRBD2 (6 bases). The germline V gene encodes CDR1 SGDLS and CDR2 YYNGEE. The CDR3 has 14 amino acids. The ends were cut back, 6 bases at V and 6 bases at J, with 15 bases in the middle. The CDR3 sequence: CASTLGGVAGELFF. The DNA of the CDR3 is TGTGCCAGCACCCTGGGGGGTGTAGCCGGGGAGCTGTTTTTT.

This clonotype turned up a few times. The CDR3 protein is CASSYSRVHEQYF. CDR3 DNA: TGTGCCAGCAGTTACTCGAGGGTCCACGAGCAGTACTTC. The rearrangement links TRBV6-2 or TRBV6-3 to TRBJ2-7; D perhaps matches TRBD2 (5 bases). This CDR3 comprises 13 residues. From germline, CDR1 is MNHEY and CDR2 SVGEGT. The V end was cut by 0 bases, the J end by 5 bases, with 8 bases between.

This clonotype came up many times. This chain connects TRBV4-3 to TRBJ2-7; 12 bases are shared with TRBD2. CDR3 length: 16 amino acids. The V gene end was trimmed by 3 bases and the J gene end by 3 bases; junction bases not matched to a gene: 6. Germline loops: CDR1 LGHNA, CDR2 YSLEER. DNA for the CDR3: TGCGCCAGCAGCCAGGGGACTAGCGGGCGTCGCTACGAGCAGTACTTC. Protein sequence: CASSQGTSGRRYEQYF.

There are many counts of this clonotype. The CDR3 sequence: CASSQEASGGVRVTQYF. The DNA of the CDR3 is TGCGCCAGCAGCCAAGAGGCTAGCGGGGGCGTTAGGGTGACCCAGTACTTC. V is TRBV4-3 and J is TRBJ2-5; 10 bases line up with TRBD2. V trimming: 0 bases; J trimming: 7 bases; junction bases outside the gene matches: 11. Germline V lookup: CDR1 LGHNA, CDR2 YSLEER. This CDR3 is built from 17 residues.

A note on this clonotype: Just one base apart from a much larger clone, this may be a read error. Given the absence of the conserved phenylalanine or tryptophan at the CDR3 end, a read error is likely. The V gene is TRBV12-3 or TRBV12-4, the J gene TRBJ1-5; D is unresolved. The V and J ends lost 2 bases and 2 bases respectively, with 10 bases between them. This CDR3 contains 15 residues. CDR3 in amino acids: CASSLREEGNQPQHL. The CDR3 DNA reads as TGTGCCAGCAGTTTAAGGGAGGAAGGCAATCAGCCCCAGCATTTA.

In this sample, this clonotype turned up a few times. In this CDR3 the conserved last residue, phenylalanine or tryptophan, is missing, so a read error is likely. The chain couples TRBV19 to TRBJ2-7; D might be TRBD1 (6 bases). V dropped 6 bases and J dropped 3 bases, with 18 bases sitting between them. The CDR3 totals 15 residues. Per the germline V gene, CDR1 is LNHDA and CDR2 is SQIVND (reference sequence). CDR3 coding DNA: TGTGCCAGTAGAGACAGGTCTAAGGGTCGCTACGAGCAGTACTCC. Amino acid sequence: CASRDRSKGRYEQYS.

This clonotype turned up a few times. This chain joins TRBV7-9 and TRBJ2-7; D is perhaps TRBD2 (6 bases). V was pared by 1 base and J by 4 bases, with 17 bases between. The CDR3 is 16 residues long. Germline CDR1 reads SEHNR; CDR2 reads FQNEAQ (reference sequence). CDR3 in amino acids: CASSLVASATHYEQYF. The CDR3 coding sequence is TGTGCCAGCAGCTTAGTTGCTAGCGCCACCCATTACGAGCAGTACTTC.

The chain employs TRBV6-5 and TRBJ2-1, with 8 bases fitting TRBD2. This CDR3 region has 16 residues. Germline V gives CDR1 MNHEY, CDR2 SVGAGI. Trimming cost V 6 bases and J 1 base; bases outside gene matches: 8. For the CDR3, the DNA is TGTGCCAGCAGCCCATTAGCGGGGCCATCCTACAATGAGCAGTTCTTC. Its protein product is CASSPLAGPSYNEQFF.

This clonotype was seen many times. This chain connects TRBV5-4 to TRBJ2-7; D may be TRBD2 (6 bases). Germline V gives CDR1 SGHNT, CDR2 YYREEE (reference sequence). The CDR3 consists of 15 residues. V was shortened by 3 bases and J by 3 bases, with 16 bases between the two germline ends. CDR3 coding DNA: TGTGCCAGCAGCTCGGGAGCGGAGGGGAGCTACGAGCAGTACTTC. Translation gives CASSSGAEGSYEQYF.

This clonotype has just one count. The J gene is TRBJ1-1, the V gene TRBV4-3; 8 bases are a match to TRBD1. Germline assignment: CDR1 LGHNA and CDR2 YSLEER. V gave up 0 bases and J gave up 6 bases; unmatched junction bases: 9. The CDR3 contains 16 residues. The CDR3 region is CASSQDWTGTNAEAFF. The CDR3 nucleotides are TGCGCCAGCAGCCAAGATTGGACAGGGACAAACGCTGAAGCTTTCTTT.

This clonotype has more than one count but fewer than ten. The genes are TRBV4-1 and TRBJ1-1; a possible D gene is TRBD1 (6 bases). The germline V and J ends were trimmed by 1 base and 1 base, with 16 bases remaining between them. Germline V gene sequence: CDR1 MGHRA, CDR2 YSYEKL. This CDR3 spans 17 amino acids. CDR3 sequence (DNA): TGCGCCAGCAGCCAAGCGGGGGCCGGGTTTCGGAACACTGAAGCTTTCTTT. It codes for CASSQAGAGFRNTEAFF.

This clonotype came up many times. The chain joins TRBV30 to TRBJ1-3, with TRBD1 as a possible D gene (5 bases). Germline V gene lookup returns CDR1 GTSNPN and CDR2 SVGIG (reference sequence). Trimming left V 4 bases short and J 2 bases short, with 9 bases between. The CDR3 is 13 residues long. CDR3 region: CAWTGPAGNTIYF. In DNA form, the CDR3 reads TGTGCCTGGACAGGGCCCGCTGGAAACACCATATATTTT.

This clonotype occurred a few times. This chain links TRBV9 with TRBJ1-2, with D possibly TRBD1 on 6 matching bases. The CDR3 sequence is 15 residues long. From germline, CDR1 is SGDLS and CDR2 YYNGEE. Trimming took 4 bases from V and 0 from J, leaving 13 bases between them. CDR3 protein: CASSSRTAPNYGYTF. In nucleotides, the CDR3 is TGTGCCAGCAGCTCGAGGACAGCTCCTAACTATGGCTACACCTTC.

This clonotype appeared a few times. The chain couples TRBV19 to TRBJ2-1; 16 bases align to TRBD2. Trimming removed 3 bases from V and 4 bases from J; junction bases left unmatched: 6. This CDR3 has 18 residues. The V gene's germline CDR1 is LNHDA and CDR2 SQIVND (reference sequence). The CDR3: CASSIWGLAGGPYNEQFF. CDR3 coding DNA: TGTGCCAGTAGTATTTGGGGACTAGCGGGAGGGCCGTACAATGAGCAGTTCTTC.